This is a list of T cell receptor beta chains from one sample in a study of identical twins. TCRdb redid the calling of the 5' RACE reads with MiXCR, one entry per CDR3 protein. The table includes some 560,000 distinct CDR3 sequences, more than 9% detected once. This sample also appeared in a second study, on yellow fever vaccine responses in identical twins.

The specimen sequenced was PBMCs. All receptors derive from a woman between 18 and 30 years old in good health. CDR3s include the opening cysteine and the closing phenylalanine or tryptophan. D genes are given only for firm matches. Size is stated for part of the rows, as once, few or many counts, or as a class when the clone is expanded.

TRBV20-1	TRBJ2-7	TRBD1	NA	TGCAGTGCTTGGACAGGGTCCGGCGAGCAGTACTTC	CSAWTGSGEQYF
TRBV2	TRBJ2-1	NA	NA	TGTGCCAGCACCGGGGTTCGGGTTGGTGAGCAGTTCTTC	CASTGVRVGEQFF
TRBV20-1	TRBJ2-1	NA	many	TGCAGTGCTAGCCCCGGGACCACCTCCTACAATGAGCAGTTCTTC	CSASPGTTSYNEQFF
TRBV24-1	TRBJ2-3	TRBD2	few	TGTGCCACCAGTGACCCAGGACTAGCGGGAGTGTGGACAGATACGCAGTATTTT	CATSDPGLAGVWTDTQYF
TRBV5-1	TRBJ2-2	NA	many	TGCGCCAGCATGAGCGGACAGCTAACCTCGAACACCGGGGAGCTGTTTTTT	CASMSGQLTSNTGELFF
TRBV18	TRBJ2-4	NA	few	TGTGCCAGCTCACCCATGGGGGTAGCAGCCAAAAACATTCAGTACTTC	CASSPMGVAAKNIQYF
TRBV7-2	TRBJ1-1	TRBD1	NA	TGTGCCAGCAGCTTTTGGACAGGGGGGAACACTGAAGCTTTCTTT	CASSFWTGGNTEAFF
TRBV4-1	TRBJ2-3	TRBD2	few	TGCGCCAGCAGCCAAGAAGGGACTAGCGGGAGTATTGGTACGCAGTATTTT	CASSQEGTSGSIGTQYF
TRBV20-1	TRBJ2-5	NA	many	TGCAGTGCTAGAGATGTTAGAGCACAAGAGACCCAGTACTTC	CSARDVRAQETQYF
TRBV7-2	TRBJ2-1	NA	NA	TGTGCCAGCAGCTCCCAAGCCCGTCTGATTCACAATGAGCAGTTCTTC	CASSSQARLIHNEQFF
TRBV6-1	TRBJ2-7	NA	NA	TGTGCCAGCAAGGGGCCGGGGAAGGACTACGAGCAGTACTTC	CASKGPGKDYEQYF
TRBV16	TRBJ2-1	NA	NA	TGTGCCAGCAGCCAATCGACCGTTTTCCAGCAGTTCTTC	CASSQSTVFQQFF
TRBV13	TRBJ1-1	NA	NA	TGTGCCAGCAGCCCCAGGGGTCTCATCGCTGAAGCTTTCTTT	CASSPRGLIAEAFF
TRBV5-1	TRBJ2-7	TRBD1	many	TGCGCCAGCAGCTCCCACAGAACAGGGGGCGCATACGAGCAGTACTTC	CASSSHRTGGAYEQYF
TRBV7-6	TRBJ2-7	NA	NA	TGTGCCAGCAGCAAGGGAGAATCCTACGAGCAGTACTTC	CASSKGESYEQYF
TRBV10-3	TRBJ2-3	NA	few	TGTGCCATCAGGGGGCAAACAGATACGCAGTATTTT	CAIRGQTDTQYF
TRBV7-3	TRBJ1-5	NA	many	TGTGCCAGCAGCTTAGACAGGTATCAGCCCCAGCATTTT	CASSLDRYQPQHF
TRBV7-2	TRBJ2-2	TRBD2	NA	TGTGCCAGCAGCCTCAGCGGGAGTTCCACCGGGGAGCTGTTTTTT	CASSLSGSSTGELFF
TRBV12-3/TRBV12-4	TRBJ2-1	TRBD2	NA	TGTGCCAGCAGCCAGGAGCGGGGGGGGCCTGGTGAGCAGTTCTTC	CASSQERGGPGEQFF
TRBV20-1	TRBJ1-1	NA	many	TGCAGTGTCAGGGGCCTCACCAACACTGAAGCTTTCTTT	CSVRGLTNTEAFF
TRBV4-3	TRBJ2-1	NA	NA	TGCGTCAGCAGCCTCCTTCGGGCAGGGTACAATGAGCAGTTCTTC	CVSSLLRAGYNEQFF
TRBV6-1	TRBJ2-5	TRBD1	few	TGTGCCAGCAGTGCCCGGGACAGGGGAGCAGAGACCCAGTACTTC	CASSARDRGAETQYF
TRBV6-5	TRBJ1-6	NA	NA	TGTGCCAGCAGTTACTTTCGACAGAGTTCTTATAATTCACCCCTCCACTTT	CASSYFRQSSYNSPLHF
TRBV15	TRBJ2-7	NA	NA	TGTGCCACCAGCAGAGATCGTGCAGGGCGTTCCTACGAGCAGTACTTC	CATSRDRAGRSYEQYF
TRBV20-1	TRBJ2-3	NA	NA	TGCAGTGCTAGAGATCCAGCGGTGGGCTCAGGTACGCAGTATTTT	CSARDPAVGSGTQYF
TRBV7-9	TRBJ2-3	TRBD1	NA	TGTGCCAGCAGCTCAAACAGGGGGCCAAGATATACAGATACGCAGTATTTT	CASSSNRGPRYTDTQYF
TRBV9	TRBJ2-2	NA	few	TGTGCCAGCAGCGTAGTGGTCGGGGAGCTGTTTTTT	CASSVVVGELFF
TRBV5-1	TRBJ2-3	NA	NA	TGCGCCAGCAGCATACGCCCGGGAGATACGCAGTATTTT	CASSIRPGDTQYF
TRBV7-9	TRBJ2-3	NA	NA	TGTGCCAGCAGCGCAGACTCCCCAGGCACAGATACGCAGTATTTT	CASSADSPGTDTQYF
TRBV5-1	TRBJ2-5	TRBD2	NA	TGCGCCAGCAGCAGAGGGACTAGCGGGAGTGAGACCCAGTACTTC	CASSRGTSGSETQYF
TRBV2	TRBJ2-1	TRBD1	NA	TGTGCCAGCAGCGGCGGGACAGGGGGCTCCTACAATGAGCAGTTCTTC	CASSGGTGGSYNEQFF
TRBV10-3	TRBJ2-1	TRBD2	NA	TGTGCCATCAGTGAGTTTCTAGCGGGGGCCTACGGGGGCAATGAGCAGTTCTTC	CAISEFLAGAYGGNEQFF
TRBV5-1	TRBJ2-7	NA	NA	TGCGCCAGCAGCTTGGCCGGTTGGGAGCAGTACTTC	CASSLAGWEQYF
TRBV3-1	TRBJ2-4	TRBD1	many	TGTGCCAGCAGCCCCAACCGACCGACAGGGGCCAGTGCCAAAAACATTCAGTACTTC	CASSPNRPTGASAKNIQYF